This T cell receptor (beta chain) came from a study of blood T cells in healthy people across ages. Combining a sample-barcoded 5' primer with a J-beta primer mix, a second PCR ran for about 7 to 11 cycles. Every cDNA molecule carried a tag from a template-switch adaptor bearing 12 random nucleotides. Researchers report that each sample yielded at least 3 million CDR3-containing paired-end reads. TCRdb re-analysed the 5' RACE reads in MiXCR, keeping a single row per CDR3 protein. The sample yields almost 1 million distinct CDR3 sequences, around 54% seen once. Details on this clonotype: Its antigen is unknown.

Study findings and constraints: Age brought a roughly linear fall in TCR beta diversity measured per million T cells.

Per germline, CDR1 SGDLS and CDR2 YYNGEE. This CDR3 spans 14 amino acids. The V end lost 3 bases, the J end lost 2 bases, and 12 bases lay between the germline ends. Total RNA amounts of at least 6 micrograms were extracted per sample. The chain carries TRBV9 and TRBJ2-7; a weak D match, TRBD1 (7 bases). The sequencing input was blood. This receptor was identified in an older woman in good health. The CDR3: CASSARDSTYEQYF. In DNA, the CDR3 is TGTGCCAGCAGCGCGCGGGACAGCACCTACGAGCAGTACTTC.